This T cell receptor (beta chain) was identified during a study of T-cell memory formation after mild COVID-19. TCRdb processed the 5' RACE reads anew with MiXCR; each CDR3 protein has one entry. The table has 300,000 to 350,000 distinct CDR3 sequences, roughly an eighth seen once. V lost 0 bases, J lost 4 bases, and 13 bases lay in between. Germline V CDR1 and CDR2: SQVTM, ANQGSEA. There are 15 residues in the CDR3. Study-level findings and limits: Clones contracting over day 15 to 85 were CD4/CD8 balanced, with later expanders leaning CD4+.

This clonotype was counted many times. Its matching antigen is unknown. V is TRBV29-1 and J is TRBJ1-5; D is perhaps TRBD1 (5 bases). Sample: PBMCs or a T cell subset sorted from them (not recorded which). The sequence was obtained from a man between 18 and 29 years old who had mild COVID-19 (a few samples of this study predate the infection). Cell type and time point are not known. The CDR3, as DNA: TGCAGCGTTGAAGACGGGAGGGGAGGGAATCAGCCCCAGCATTTT. Translation gives CSVEDGRGGNQPQHF.